A selection of T cell receptor beta chains follows, all from one sample in a study of blood T cell repertoires in COVID-19. The method was immunoSEQ multiplex PCR; TCRdb's version includes in-frame clones alone and lacks a portion of them. The sample has hundreds of thousands of clones; more than 80% are singletons. Sequencing was performed on peripheral blood. The receptors come from a woman younger than 45 with active or convalescent COVID-19. Both conserved end residues are part of each CDR3. Fields, in order: clone size, D gene, J gene, V gene, CDR3 DNA, CDR3 protein. A D gene is named only where the DNA matches it firmly. Clone size is stated in some rows and not others, as once, few, many or a class when expanded.

>.|.|TRBJ2-3|TRBV29-1
TGCAGCGCTTACCCTCGCAGAAAATATAGCACAGATACGCAGTATTTT
CSAYPRRKYSTDTQYF
>once|TRBD2|TRBJ2-1|TRBV3-1/TRBV3-2
TGTGCCAGCAGCCCGGGGGGAGTTGGGCAGTTCTTC
CASSPGGVGQFF
>.|.|TRBJ2-5|TRBV5-1
TGCGCCAGCAGCTTGGAGGGGGTTGGGACCCAGTACTTC
CASSLEGVGTQYF
>.|.|TRBJ1-6|TRBV10-2
TGCGCCAGCAGTAAAAGAACAGGGAACGGTTATTCACCCCTCCACTTT
CASSKRTGNGYSPLHF
>.|TRBD1|TRBJ1-4|TRBV5-5
TGTGCCAGCAGCTCAGATACAGGGGTCCTAAATGAAAAACTGTTTTTT
CASSSDTGVLNEKLFF
>.|.|TRBJ2-1|TRBV6-5
TGTGCCAGCAGACCAGGAGCGGATTTGTTCTTC
CASRPGADLFF
>.|TRBD2|TRBJ2-5|TRBV20-1
TGCAGTGCTAGTGGGACTAGCGGGATTGAGACCCAGTACTTC
CSASGTSGIETQYF
>once|.|TRBJ2-7|TRBV6-5
TGTGCCAGCAGTTGGGGGGGCCCAACCTACGAGCAGTACTTC
CASSWGGPTYEQYF
>.|.|TRBJ1-1|TRBV29-1
TGCAGCGGACGGGAAAGAGATTGGACTGAAGCTTTCTTT
CSGRERDWTEAFF
>.|TRBD2|TRBJ2-3|TRBV5-1
TGCGCCAGCCGGACTAGTCTAACAGTTTGGGATACGCAGTATTTT
CASRTSLTVWDTQYF
>.|TRBD1|TRBJ2-2|TRBV10-1
TGCGCCAGTTCTAAGCCAGGGACAGGGGCCTCCGGGGAGCTGTTTTTT
CASSKPGTGASGELFF
>few|.|TRBJ2-7|TRBV27
TGTGCCAGCAGTTTATCGCTGACAGACAGATACGAGCAGTACTTC
CASSLSLTDRYEQYF
>.|.|TRBJ2-5|TRBV12-3/TRBV12-4
TGTGCCAGCAGTTTGAGTCCAGAGACCCAGTACTTC
CASSLSPETQYF
>.|TRBD2|TRBJ2-7|TRBV9
TGTGCCAGCAGCGTCGGACTAGCAGGGGTCGAGCAGTACTTC
CASSVGLAGVEQYF
>.|.|TRBJ1-6|TRBV10-3
TGTGCCATCAGTGGTACAGGGCCGTCGGGTAATTCACCCCTCCACTTT
CAISGTGPSGNSPLHF
>.|.|TRBJ1-3|TRBV27
TGTGCCAGCAGGCCACAGGGCTTTGGAAACACCATATATTTT
CASRPQGFGNTIYF
>.|.|TRBJ1-2|TRBV5-4
TGTGCCAGCAGCTTATCCGGTGGCTACACCTTC
CASSLSGGYTF
>.|TRBD1|TRBJ1-1|TRBV13
TGTGCCAGCAGGCCGACAGGGTCGAACACTGAAGCTTTCTTT
CASRPTGSNTEAFF